These 23 T cell receptor beta chains originate from one sample sequenced in a study of cytomegalovirus exposure and HLA in healthy donors. 13 Jbeta primers and 60 Vbeta primers were used for the PCR. Data came from immunoSEQ multiplex PCR; TCRdb stores just in-frame clones and leaves some out. The table includes around 100,000 clones, 75% to 85% detected once. Sequenced input: PBMCs. These receptors all stem from a woman aged 18 to 35 in good health and CMV-seropositive.

This chain links TRBV10-3 with TRBJ2-5; 8 bases align to TRBD2. The junction had 11 bases not matched to a gene; V was cut back by 3 bases and J by 5 bases. Germline V gene lookup returns CDR1 ENHRY and CDR2 SYGVKD. The CDR3 consists of 16 residues. The chain's CDR3 is CAISERGLGLQETQYF. CDR3 DNA sequence: TGTGCCATCAGTGAAAGGGGACTAGGGCTCCAGGAGACCCAGTACTTC.

This chain uses TRBV7-6 with TRBJ2-7, with D perhaps matching TRBD2 (6 bases). Germline CDR1 SGHVS, CDR2 FNYEAQ. Trimming pared 5 bases from V and 2 bases from J, leaving 16 bases between. This CDR3 contains 15 residues. The DNA for the CDR3 is TGTGCCAGCAGCGAAACCGGGACTTCACCCTACGAGCAGTACTTC. This encodes CASSETGTSPYEQYF.

The chain has TRBV7-6 and TRBJ1-5; D remains ambiguous. V gave up 1 base and J gave up 6 bases, with 7 bases separating them. The germline gives CDR1 SGHVS, CDR2 FNYEAQ. This CDR3 contains 13 residues. This CDR3 reads CASSLGVSQPQHF. Here the CDR3 DNA reads TGTGCCAGCAGCTTAGGCGTAAGTCAGCCCCAGCATTTT.

This chain links TRBV6-5 with TRBJ1-2, with TRBD1 identical over 8 bases. Germline CDR1 and CDR2: MNHEY and SVGAGI. Trimming at V came to 6 bases and at J to 3 bases, leaving 9 bases not matched to a gene. The CDR3 is 15 amino acids. The CDR3 reads CASRGVGTGHYGYTF. CDR3 sequence (DNA): TGTGCCAGCAGGGGGGTGGGGACAGGTCACTATGGCTACACCTTC.

This chain connects TRBV6-1 to TRBJ2-7, with a weak D call TRBD1 (6 bases). V was pared by 4 bases and J by 3 bases, with 10 bases between. CDR1 and CDR2 (germline): MNHNS, SASEGT. The CDR3 loop spans 13 amino acids. The chain's CDR3 is CASSGGTFYEQYF. CDR3 sequence (DNA): TGTGCCAGCAGTGGGGGGACATTCTACGAGCAGTACTTC.

The rearrangement uses TRBV4-1 and TRBJ2-7; D is unclear. The length of the CDR3 is 15 residues. Germline V gene lookup returns CDR1 MGHRA and CDR2 YSYEKL. V lost 0 bases and J lost 1, with 10 bases in between. The CDR3, as DNA: TGCGCCAGCAGCCAAGATCCGGCAGCGTCCTACGAGCAGTACTTC. This sequence encodes CASSQDPAASYEQYF.

The chain joins TRBV13 to TRBJ2-4, with 9 bases lining up with TRBD1. The CDR3 totals 17 residues. V was clipped by 5 bases and J by 9 bases; unmatched bases: 17. CDR1 and CDR2 from the germline V gene are PRHDT and FYEKMQ (reference sequence). The CDR3 loop reads CASSPGAVGGTGIIQYF. The CDR3 nucleotides read TGTGCCAGCAGCCCTGGAGCTGTAGGCGGGACAGGGATCATTCAGTACTTC. Combining the CDR3 with reference TRBV13 and TRBJ2-4 gives the whole variable domain AAGVIQSPRHLIKEKRETATLKCYPIPRHDTVYWYQQGPGQDPQFLISFYEKMQSDKGSIPDRFSAQQFSDYHSELNMSSLELGDSALYFCASSPGAVGGTGIIQYFGAGTRLSVL.

This clone was counted a few times. Other nucleotide sequences from this sample produce the same CDR3. This chain links TRBV4-2 with TRBJ2-3; 10 positions agree with TRBD2. After removal of 2 bases from V and 6 bases from J, the junction contained 11 bases not matched to a gene. CDR1 is LGHNA, CDR2 YNFKEQ, per germline. This CDR3 is built from 17 residues. This CDR3 is CASSQPPGAGGPDTQYF. Written as DNA, the CDR3 is TGTGCCAGCAGCCAACCTCCGGGAGCGGGGGGGCCGGATACGCAGTATTTT.

V and J are TRBV6-1 and TRBJ2-2, with D perhaps TRBD1 (6 bases). Germline CDR1 MNHNS, CDR2 SASEGT. CDR3 size: 17 residues. V lost 4 bases and J 2 bases, leaving 17 bases between the germline ends. The CDR3 sequence is CASSAVSPGANTGELFF. CDR3 DNA sequence: TGTGCCAGCAGTGCGGTGTCTCCAGGGGCTAACACCGGGGAGCTGTTTTTT.

V is TRBV7-9 and J is TRBJ2-2, with 10 bases matching TRBD1. Trimming at V came to 5 bases and at J to 6 bases, leaving 6 bases not matched to a gene. This CDR3 comprises 15 residues. From germline, CDR1 is SEHNR and CDR2 FQNEAQ (reference sequence). The CDR3 here is CASSPRTGGSGELFF. The CDR3 region has the DNA TGTGCCAGCAGCCCTCGGACAGGGGGGTCCGGGGAGCTGTTTTTT. The full variable domain, completed using reference TRBV7-9 and TRBJ2-2, is DTGVSQNPRHKITKRGQNVTFRCDPISEHNRLYWYRQTLGQGPEFLTYFQNEAQLEKSRLLSDRFSAERPKGSFSTLEIQRTEQGDSAMYLCASSPRTGGSGELFFGEGSRLTVL.

The rearrangement links TRBV28 to TRBJ2-1; the match to TRBD2 covers 11 bases. The V gene end was trimmed by 7 bases and the J gene end by 6 bases; junction bases not matched to a gene: 8. The CDR3 runs to 15 residues. The V gene's germline CDR1 is MDHEN and CDR2 SYDVKM. CDR3 nucleotides: TGTGCCAGCACCAAGCTGGGGACTAGCGGCAATGAGCAGTTCTTC. It specifies CASTKLGTSGNEQFF.

This chain joins TRBV2 and TRBJ2-1; possible D gene TRBD1, 6 bases. Trimming cost V 7 bases and J 0 bases, with 10 bases left between them. Germline CDR1 reads SNHLY; CDR2 reads FYNNEI. The length of the CDR3 is 14 residues. The CDR3 DNA is TGTGCCAGCATGGGGGCGAGCTCCTACAATGAGCAGTTCTTC. As protein: CASMGASSYNEQFF.

This clone was counted only a few times. The chain couples TRBV6-1 to TRBJ2-1; 9 positions match TRBD2. This CDR3 comprises 16 residues. Trimming took 2 bases from V and 2 from J; bases not matched to a gene: 4. Germline V gene lookup returns CDR1 MNHNS and CDR2 SASEGT. The CDR3 is CASSEFAGGTYNEQFF. The DNA for the CDR3 is TGTGCCAGCAGTGAATTTGCGGGAGGGACCTACAATGAGCAGTTCTTC.

The rearrangement uses TRBV18 and TRBJ1-1; 9 positions agree with TRBD1. The CDR3 contains 15 residues. Germline CDR1 KGHSH, CDR2 LQKENI. The trim removed 4 bases at V and 3 bases at J, leaving 6 bases unmatched. CDR3 region: CASSRRQGVDTEAFF. CDR3 DNA sequence: TGTGCCAGCTCACGAAGACAGGGGGTGGACACTGAAGCTTTCTTT. Variable domain in full (rest from reference TRBV18 and TRBJ1-1): NAGVMQNPRHLVRRRGQEARLRCSPMKGHSHVYWYRQLPEEGLKFMVYLQKENIIDESGMPKERFSAEFPKEGPSILRIQQVVRGDSAAYFCASSRRQGVDTEAFFGQGTRLTVV.

The chain couples TRBV6-6 to TRBJ1-5; D unclear. The ends were cut back, 0 bases at V and 6 bases at J, with 9 bases in the middle. In germline, CDR1 is MNHNY, CDR2 SVGAGI (reference sequence). The CDR3 consists of 14 residues. The CDR3 protein is CASSYSSSIQPQHF. The CDR3 DNA reads TGTGCCAGCAGTTACTCGTCATCAATTCAGCCCCAGCATTTT.

The rearrangement uses TRBV13 and TRBJ2-5; maybe TRBD1 (6 bases). Germline loops: CDR1 PRHDT, CDR2 FYEKMQ (reference sequence). The V and J ends lost 6 bases and 1 base respectively, with 12 bases between them. The CDR3 is 14 residues long. CDR3 protein: CASRRQEIQETQYF. The CDR3 bases are TGTGCCAGCAGAAGACAGGAGATCCAAGAGACCCAGTACTTC.

This clone was found once. The V and J genes are TRBV7-9 and TRBJ1-1; unclear D gene. Trimming stripped 11 bases from V and 0 bases from J, with 7 bases between. The CDR3 runs 11 residues. Looked up from germline, CDR1 is SEHNR and CDR2 is FQNEAQ (reference sequence). CDR3 sequence reads: CASPLNTEAFF. The CDR3 coding sequence is TGTGCCTCTCCCCTGAACACTGAAGCTTTCTTT. The full variable domain, rest sourced from reference TRBV7-9 and TRBJ1-1, is DTGVSQNPRHKITKRGQNVTFRCDPISEHNRLYWYRQTLGQGPEFLTYFQNEAQLEKSRLLSDRFSAERPKGSFSTLEIQRTEQGDSAMYLCASPLNTEAFFGQGTRLTVV.

This rearrangement joins TRBV5-8 to TRBJ1-2, with no clear D. This CDR3 spans 12 amino acids. V was shortened by 1 base and J by 5 bases, with 6 bases between the two germline ends. CDR1 and CDR2 (germline): SGHTS, YDEGEE. This CDR3 reads CASSLREYGYTF. The CDR3 DNA reads as TGTGCCAGCAGCTTGAGGGAGTATGGCTACACCTTC.

This chain connects TRBV7-7 to TRBJ2-1, with D unclear. CDR3 length equals 11 residues. In germline, CDR1 is SSHAT, CDR2 FNYEAQ (reference sequence). The CDR3 DNA sequence: TGTGTTACCCAGGCGTACAATGAGCAGTTCTTC. Translation: CVTQAYNEQFF.

The chain couples TRBV11-1 to TRBJ2-3; 8 bases are a match to TRBD1. J lost 5 bases, V lost 5 bases, and 9 bases had no gene match. Germline V CDR1 and CDR2: SGHAT, FQDESV (reference sequence). The CDR3 length is 15 residues. Here the CDR3 reads CASSETRGHGDTQYF. For the CDR3, the DNA is TGTGCCAGCAGCGAGACCAGGGGGCATGGAGATACGCAGTATTTT. Full variable domain (rest looked up from reference TRBV11-1 and TRBJ2-3): EAEVAQSPRYKITEKSQAVAFWCDPISGHATLYWYRQILGQGPELLVQFQDESVVDDSQLPKDRFSAERLKGVDSTLKIQPAELGDSAMYLCASSETRGHGDTQYFGPGTRLTVL.

The V gene is TRBV28, the J gene TRBJ2-5; D may be TRBD1 (5 bases). Trimming cost V 3 bases and J 1 base, with 24 bases left between them. The CDR3 loop spans 19 amino acids. The germline V gene encodes CDR1 MDHEN and CDR2 SYDVKM. Here the CDR3 DNA reads TGTGCCAGCAGTTTGGCGTTTGGAGATACCTACAGGTCCCAAGAGACCCAGTACTTC. Its protein product is CASSLAFGDTYRSQETQYF.

The rearrangement links TRBV5-1 to TRBJ1-1; 10 nucleotides match TRBD1. The CDR3 is 17 amino acids. After removal of 1 base from V and 5 bases from J, the junction contained 11 bases not matched to a gene. Germline CDR1 SGHRS, CDR2 YFSETQ. Here the CDR3 reads CASSLWGTGARRTEAFF. CDR3 nucleotides: TGCGCCAGCAGCTTGTGGGGGACAGGGGCTAGAAGGACTGAAGCTTTCTTT. The whole variable domain, remainder taken from reference TRBV5-1 and TRBJ1-1, is KAGVTQTPRYLIKTRGQQVTLSCSPISGHRSVSWYQQTPGQGLQFLFEYFSETQRNKGNFPGRFSGRQFSNSRSEMNVSTLELGDSALYLCASSLWGTGARRTEAFFGQGTRLTVV.

The genes are TRBV7-8 and TRBJ2-7; the match to TRBD1 covers 8 bases. Per germline, CDR1 SGHVS and CDR2 FQNEAQ. V dropped 0 bases and J dropped 1; count of bases not matched to a gene: 2. The CDR3 extends over 15 amino acids. The CDR3 region has the DNA TGTGCCAGCAGCTTAGCTGGACAGGGATCCTACGAGCAGTACTTC. Its translation: CASSLAGQGSYEQYF.